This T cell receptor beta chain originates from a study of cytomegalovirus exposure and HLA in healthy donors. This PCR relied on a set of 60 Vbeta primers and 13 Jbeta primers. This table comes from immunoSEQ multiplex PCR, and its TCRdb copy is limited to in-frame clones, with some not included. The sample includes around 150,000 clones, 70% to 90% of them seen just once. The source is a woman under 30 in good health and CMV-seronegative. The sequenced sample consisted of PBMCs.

The DNA of the CDR3 is TGCGCCAGCAGCCAACCACGGGTCCCGTCTGGCTACACCTTC. It specifies CASSQPRVPSGYTF. V is TRBV4-1 and J is TRBJ1-2; D unclear. CDR3 size: 14 residues. The V gene's germline CDR1 is MGHRA and CDR2 YSYEKL. The germline V and J ends were trimmed by 2 bases and 7 bases, with 14 bases remaining between them.